The 24 T cell receptor beta chains in this list originate from one sample, sequenced in a study of tumor-infiltrating lymphocytes in primary liver carcinoma. RNA isolated from unsorted whole blood supplied the blood RNA, with germline DNA also extracted. Starting material of 500 to 600 ng total RNA yielded TCR beta cDNA via a constant-region primer. Sequencing libraries for TCR beta derived from three nested multiplex PCR rounds that used slightly modified ARM-PCR. Forward primers for TRBV1-TRBV30 and a C-beta reverse primer served the first two PCR rounds, at around 11 cycles each. Each CDR3 protein gets one entry after TCRdb re-called the multiplex PCR reads with MiXCR. Altogether fewer than 350,000 distinct CDR3 sequences are present, approximately 65% being singletons, with the ten largest covering roughly 9%. Sequencing was performed on peripheral blood. The source is a middle-aged man with primary liver carcinoma and hepatitis B virus infection.

The genes are TRBV6-2 or TRBV6-3 and TRBJ2-1, with D perhaps matching TRBD2 (5 bases). Germline lookup yields CDR1 MNHEY and CDR2 SVGEGT. V was cut by 6 bases and J by 6 bases, with 21 bases left in between. The CDR3 consists of 16 residues. Here the CDR3 DNA reads TGTGCCAGCAGCCTCTTCCGGGCGCGAGAGGGCAATGAGCAGTTCTTC. Translated: CASSLFRAREGNEQFF.

A remark on this clonotype: A read error may account for a junction end that differs from germline. V is TRBV11-2 and J is TRBJ2-2; unclear D gene. The CDR3 is 15 residues long. Germline CDR1 and CDR2: SGHAT and FQNNGV. The CDR3 is CASSLEKGRAEELFF. The CDR3 DNA sequence: TGCGCCAGCAGCTTAGAAAAGGGAAGGGCCGAGGAGCTGTTTTTT.

For this clonotype: A much larger clone differs by one base, so this may be a read error. This rearrangement joins TRBV5-6 to TRBJ2-1; tentative D call: TRBD2 (5 bases). The V and J ends lost 4 bases and 10 bases respectively, with 15 bases between them. The germline CDR1 and CDR2 sequences are SGHDT and YYEEEE. The CDR3 covers 13 residues. In DNA, the CDR3 is TGTGCCAGCAGCCTTACTAGGAGACAAGAGCAGTTCTTC. This codes for CASSLTRRQEQFF. Full variable domain (rest looked up from reference TRBV5-6 and TRBJ2-1): DAGVTQSPTHLIKTRGQQVTLRCSPKSGHDTVSWYQQALGQGPQFIFQYYEEEERQRGNFPDRFSGHQFPNYSSELNVNALLLGDSALYLCASSLTRRQEQFFGPGTRLTVL.

The chain recombines TRBV29-1 with TRBJ2-1, with a weak D call TRBD2 (7 bases). Trimming removed 1 base at V and 12 bases at J, with 19 bases between. CDR1 and CDR2 from the germline V gene are SQVTM and ANQGSEA. The CDR3 length is 14 residues. The chain's CDR3 is CSVEVGWGRGGQFF. CDR3 nucleotide sequence: TGCAGCGTTGAAGTTGGATGGGGAAGGGGGGGGCAGTTCTTC.

This clonotype was seen ten or more times. The genes are TRBV12-3 or TRBV12-4 and TRBJ2-7; perhaps D is TRBD1 or TRBD2 (5 bases each). This CDR3 region has 13 residues. Trimming shortened V by 3 bases and J by 3 bases, and 9 bases separated the two germline ends. The CDR3 nucleotides read TGTGCCAGCAGTTTTGGGGACGTCTACGAGCAGTACTTC. Translation gives CASSFGDVYEQYF.

Notes on this clonotype: This likely comes from a read error, as the CDR3 has no conserved phenylalanine or tryptophan at its end. This rearrangement joins TRBV12-3 or TRBV12-4 to TRBJ1-2; 7 nucleotides align to TRBD1. The CDR3 extends over 13 amino acids. V was pared by 2 bases and J by 4 bases, with 1 base of the junction left unmatched. CDR3 in DNA: TGTGCCAGCAGTTTAAGGGGGCTCTATGGCTACACCTCC. It specifies CASSLRGLYGYTS.

In the case of this clonotype: At one end the junction does not follow the germline gene, possibly because of a read error. The chain has TRBV12-3 or TRBV12-4 and TRBJ1-6; D is uncertain. There are 16 residues in the CDR3. The chain's CDR3 is CTSSKGVLTGSSPLHF. DNA of the CDR3: TGTACCAGCTCTAAAGGCGTTCTTACGGGTAGTTCACCCCTCCACTTT.

Remarks on this clonotype: One base away lies a much larger clone, so this may be a sequencing read error. V gene TRBV10-3 combines with J gene TRBJ1-2; D is undetermined. Germline-derived CDR1 and CDR2 are ENHRY and SYGVKD. The ends were cut back, 7 bases at V and 3 bases at J, with 12 bases in the middle. CDR3 length equals 13 residues. CDR3 coding DNA: TGTGCCATCAAGAGCGAGACGGACTATGGCTACACCTTC. It codes for CAIKSETDYGYTF.

Remarks on this clonotype: With a much larger clone just one base away, this may be a read error. This chain links TRBV29-1 with TRBJ2-7; D unclear. CDR1 and CDR2 (germline): SQVTM, ANQGSEA. This CDR3 has 11 residues. V was shortened by 3 bases and J by 4 bases, with 7 bases between the two germline ends. The CDR3, as DNA: TGCAGCGTTGAGGGGATTTACGAGCAGTACTTC. It encodes CSVEGIYEQYF.

A remark on this clonotype: A junction end diverges from the germline sequence, so it may reflect a read error. The chain couples TRBV4-1 to TRBJ2-7; D is possibly TRBD2 (6 bases). Germline V gene sequence: CDR1 MGHRA, CDR2 YSYEKL. The CDR3 is 15 residues long. Here the CDR3 DNA reads TGCGCCGGCAGCCAAGATAAGGCACTAGCCATGGTCCAGTACTTC. Protein product: CAGSQDKALAMVQYF.

Remarks on this clonotype: A much larger clone lies one base from this, so it may be a read error. This chain links TRBV6-1 with TRBJ1-5, with D possibly being TRBD1 (6 bases). Germline values: CDR1 MNHNS, CDR2 SASEGT. Deletions cut 8 bases from V and 7 bases from J, with 15 bases between. The CDR3 totals 13 residues. The CDR3 region is CASFSKGGQPQHF. CDR3 nucleotides: TGTGCCAGCTTTAGTAAGGGGGGACAGCCCCAGCATTTT.

The V and J genes are TRBV5-1 and TRBJ1-1; tentatively, D is TRBD1 (5 bases). Trimming took 4 bases from V and 4 from J, leaving 20 bases between them. The germline V gene encodes CDR1 SGHRS and CDR2 YFSETQ. The CDR3 has 16 residues. The CDR3 DNA follows: TGCGCCAGCAGCCCCAGGTCGTTTATGGGGGGCACTGAAGCTTTCTTT. This encodes CASSPRSFMGGTEAFF.

Concerning this clonotype itself: A read error may explain this, as a much larger clone is one base away. V and J are TRBV12-3 or TRBV12-4 and TRBJ2-1; D is tentatively TRBD1 or TRBD2 (5 bases each). This CDR3 spans 14 amino acids. Trimming cost V 10 bases and J 7 bases, with 20 bases left between them. CDR3: CAISLGVGRNEQFF. Written as DNA, the CDR3 is TGTGCCATCAGCCTGGGGGTAGGTAGAAATGAGCAGTTCTTC.

On this clonotype itself: The junction differs from germline at one of its ends, possibly a read error. V is TRBV7-9 and J is TRBJ2-7; D gene ambiguous. CDR3 length: 13 residues. In germline, CDR1 is SEHNR, CDR2 FQNEAQ (reference sequence). CDR3 amino acids: CAISLGPTYVQYF. Here the CDR3 DNA reads TGTGCCATCAGCTTAGGGCCAACCTACGTGCAGTACTTC. Variable domain in full (rest from reference TRBV7-9 and TRBJ2-7): DTGVSQNPRHKITKRGQNVTFRCDPISEHNRLYWYRQTLGQGPEFLTYFQNEAQLEKSRLLSDRFSAERPKGSFSTLEIQRTEQGDSAMYLCAISLGPTYVQYFGPGTRLTVT.

Notes on this clonotype: As the CDR3 is not closed by the conserved phenylalanine or tryptophan, this likely results from a read error. CDR3 nucleotide sequence: TGCAGTGTTGATAGCAGCGGAATCATCTATGGCTACACCCTC. This translates into CSVDSSGIIYGYTL. The J gene is TRBJ1-2, the V gene TRBV29-1; D unclear. CDR3 size: 14 residues. Germline-derived CDR1 and CDR2 are SQVTM and ANQGSEA.

Note on this clonotype: This may be a read error, as it is one base from a much larger clone. The chain joins TRBV6-2 or TRBV6-3 to TRBJ1-1; no reliable D call. Germline V gene lookup returns CDR1 MNHEY and CDR2 SVGEGT. V lost 5 bases to trimming and J lost 2 bases, with 15 bases between them. This CDR3 has 15 amino acids. Here the CDR3 DNA reads TGTGCCAGCAGTACCCCGAGACACGGAAACACTGAAGCTTTCTTT. Translation: CASSTPRHGNTEAFF.

This clonotype was detected many times. The chain has TRBV6-2 or TRBV6-3 and TRBJ1-1; D is perhaps TRBD1 (5 bases). In germline, CDR1 is MNHEY, CDR2 SVGEGT. Trimming took 0 bases from V and 6 from J, leaving 11 bases between them. The CDR3 has 14 amino acids. The CDR3 spells CASSYSGLGAEAFF. In nucleotides, the CDR3 is TGTGCCAGCAGTTACTCGGGCCTGGGGGCTGAAGCTTTCTTT.

This clonotype was detected a few times. The rearrangement joins TRBV7-9 to TRBJ1-2, with TRBD1 matching over 11 bases. The V and J ends lost 5 bases and 2 bases, in that order; junction bases with no gene match: 4. The CDR3 is 15 amino acids. Germline assignment: CDR1 SEHNR and CDR2 FQNEAQ (reference sequence). The CDR3 sequence is CASSPRDRGNYGYTF. CDR3 coding DNA: TGTGCCAGCAGCCCCCGGGACAGGGGGAACTATGGCTACACCTTC.

The chain employs TRBV5-4 and TRBJ1-5, with D maybe TRBD1 (6 bases). V lost 6 bases, J lost 7 bases, and 23 bases lay in between. This CDR3 region has 16 residues. CDR1 and CDR2 (germline): SGHNT, YYREEE (reference sequence). The CDR3 DNA is TGTGCCAGCAACTACCGGACAGAGGACTTCGACCAGCCCCAGCATTTT. Its translation: CASNYRTEDFDQPQHF.

Only one count was recorded for this clonotype. The junction and the germline gene differ at one end; a read error may be behind it. CDR3 region: CGSSTLRTGELFF. The CDR3 DNA follows: TGTGGCAGCAGCACACTCAGGACCGGGGAGCTGTTTTTT. This chain uses TRBV11-2 with TRBJ2-2; D is unresolved. The CDR3 length is 13 residues. CDR1 and CDR2 from the germline V gene are SGHAT and FQNNGV.

Turning to this clonotype: Mismatch with germline at one junction end may stem from a read error. The chain recombines TRBV6-5 with TRBJ2-7; 9 bases fit TRBD2. CDR3 size: 18 residues. Germline V gene sequence: CDR1 MNHEY, CDR2 SVGAGI. The CDR3 here is CASKRRAGGHEITYKQYF. Here the CDR3 DNA reads TGTGCCAGCAAAAGGCGCGCGGGAGGGCACGAAATTACCTACAAGCAGTACTTC.

As concerns this clonotype: A junction end diverges from the germline sequence, so it may reflect a read error. The CDR3: CVSSSRTRRLYGEQYF. The DNA of the CDR3 is TGTGTCAGCAGTTCCAGGACTAGAAGGTTATATGGCGAGCAGTACTTC. The V gene is TRBV12-3 or TRBV12-4, the J gene TRBJ2-7; 7 nucleotides line up with TRBD2. The CDR3 runs to 16 residues.

On this clonotype: The junction does not match germline at one end; this may be a read error. The rearrangement joins TRBV11-1 to TRBJ2-6, with D perhaps TRBD2 (6 bases). The CDR3 contains 14 residues. The germline V gene encodes CDR1 SGHAT and CDR2 FQDESV (reference sequence). CDR3 DNA: TGTGCTAGCAGCGGAGGGGCTGGGGCCAACGTCATGACTTTC. Encoded protein: CASSGGAGANVMTF.

A word on this clonotype: No conserved phenylalanine or tryptophan is present at the end of the CDR3, so a read error is the likely explanation. The chain uses TRBV30 and TRBJ1-1; D unresolved. Germline V CDR1 and CDR2: GTSNPN, SVGIG (reference sequence). With 6 bases removed from V and 1 base from J, the gap between germline ends came to 12 bases. CDR3 length: 13 amino acids. CDR3 region: CACQLTRNTEAFS. DNA of the CDR3: TGTGCCTGCCAACTCACCAGGAACACTGAAGCTTTCTCT.